The 24 T cell receptor beta chains reported below all come from one sample, sequenced in a study of CD8 T cells in ankylosing spondylitis. TCRdb used MiXCR to reprocess the 5' RACE reads, holding one entry per CDR3 protein. This repertoire shows 150,000 or so distinct CDR3 sequences, roughly 31% found once; its top ten account for 6%. Material for sequencing was synovial fluid, either unsorted or a sorted T cell fraction (not recorded which). These receptors were obtained from a male donor with ankylosing spondylitis.

The chain recombines TRBV6-5 with TRBJ1-1; D is perhaps TRBD1 (5 bases). CDR1 and CDR2 from the germline V gene are MNHEY and SVGAGI. V was shortened by 2 bases and J by 4 bases, with 11 bases between the two germline ends. The CDR3 totals 14 residues. The CDR3 is CASSYQGKSTEAFF. CDR3 coding DNA: TGTGCCAGCAGTTACCAGGGAAAGAGCACTGAAGCTTTCTTT.

This clonotype has a count of ten or more. V is TRBV20-1 and J is TRBJ2-2; 7 bases line up with TRBD1. Germline assignment: CDR1 DFQATT and CDR2 SNEGSKA (reference sequence). V lost 6 bases to trimming and J lost 1 base; unmatched junction nucleotides: 8. The CDR3 consists of 15 residues. This CDR3 reads CSANPGQMNTGELFF. The CDR3 nucleotides read TGCAGTGCAAACCCGGGACAGATGAACACCGGGGAGCTGTTTTTT.

This clonotype was observed many times. V is TRBV20-1 and J is TRBJ1-3; D not resolved. V was cut by 6 bases and J by 0 bases, with 12 bases left in between. The CDR3 loop spans 14 amino acids. Germline V gene lookup returns CDR1 DFQATT and CDR2 SNEGSKA (reference sequence). The chain's CDR3 is CSAETETSGNTIYF. The CDR3 DNA is TGCAGTGCCGAAACCGAAACCTCTGGAAACACCATATATTTT.

CDR3 in amino acids: CSASRSGSPYEQYF. CDR3 nucleotide sequence: TGCAGTGCTAGTAGGAGCGGGAGCCCCTACGAGCAGTACTTC. This chain joins TRBV20-1 and TRBJ2-7; 8 nucleotides match TRBD2. J lost 2 bases, V lost 3 bases, and 6 bases had no gene match. Germline-derived CDR1 and CDR2 are DFQATT and SNEGSKA (reference sequence). The CDR3 runs to 14 residues.

This clonotype was recorded at least ten times. The chain carries TRBV12-3 or TRBV12-4 and TRBJ2-2; D might be TRBD2 (6 bases). V lost 7 bases to trimming and J lost 1 base, with 10 bases between them. This CDR3 is 14 amino acids long. The DNA for the CDR3 is TGTGCCAGCACTCAGGGAGGGAACACCGGGGAGCTGTTTTTT. Protein: CASTQGGNTGELFF.

The genes are TRBV12-3 or TRBV12-4 and TRBJ2-6; D is uncertain. The CDR3 spans 14 residues. Trimming removed 4 bases at V and 4 bases at J, with 8 bases between. The CDR3, as DNA: TGTGCCAGCAGTTATTTGGGGGGGGCCAACGTCCTGACTTTC. Protein sequence: CASSYLGGANVLTF.

This chain uses TRBV20-1 with TRBJ2-2, with 8 nucleotides matching TRBD2. This CDR3 has 16 amino acids. Per the germline V gene, CDR1 is DFQATT and CDR2 is SNEGSKA (reference sequence). With V trimmed by 3 bases and J by 5 bases, 11 bases remained unmatched. CDR3 residues: CSASGLGLANTGELFF. The DNA for the CDR3 is TGCAGTGCTAGCGGCCTCGGACTAGCTAATACCGGGGAGCTGTTTTTT.

The chain recombines TRBV12-3 or TRBV12-4 with TRBJ2-2; TRBD1 matches 7 bases. V trimming: 3 bases; J trimming: 6 bases; junction bases outside the gene matches: 4. The CDR3 is made up of 14 amino acids. The DNA for the CDR3 is TGTGCCAGCAGTTTGACAGGGATTTCCGGGGAGCTGTTTTTT. It translates to CASSLTGISGELFF.

The J gene is TRBJ1-2, the V gene TRBV12-3 or TRBV12-4; perhaps TRBD1 as D (5 bases). The V end lost 6 bases, the J end lost 0 bases, and 17 bases lay between the germline ends. The CDR3 runs 16 residues. CDR3 in amino acids: CASSPPSGRANYGYTF. DNA for the CDR3: TGTGCCAGCAGCCCCCCCTCCGGCAGGGCTAACTATGGCTACACCTTC.

At least ten counts were recorded for this clonotype. The chain recombines TRBV5-6 with TRBJ2-2, with 9 positions matching TRBD2. Germline assignment: CDR1 SGHDT and CDR2 YYEEEE. Losses at the gene ends were 3 bases for V and 3 bases for J; bases not matched to a gene: 6. This CDR3 is 16 amino acids long. This CDR3 is CASSSPTSGYTGELFF. CDR3 DNA sequence: TGTGCCAGCAGCTCTCCGACTAGCGGATACACCGGGGAGCTGTTTTTT.

The chain couples TRBV18 to TRBJ2-7; the D is unclear. Germline-derived CDR1 and CDR2 are KGHSH and LQKENI. V was trimmed by 2 bases and J by 3 bases, leaving 14 bases between them. This CDR3 comprises 15 residues. The CDR3 DNA reads TGTGCCAGCTCACCAAGTCCCCAGGCCGACTACGAGCAGTACTTC. This encodes CASSPSPQADYEQYF.

In this sample, this clonotype turned up a few times. The rearrangement links TRBV25-1 to TRBJ1-5; D is perhaps TRBD1 (6 bases). The V gene's germline CDR1 is MGHDK and CDR2 SYGVNS. This CDR3 contains 16 residues. Between the trimmed V and J ends, which lost 3 bases and 0 bases, there was a span of 12 bases. The CDR3 loop reads CASSDGTLYSNQPQHF. The CDR3 DNA follows: TGTGCCAGCAGTGACGGGACACTTTATAGCAATCAGCCCCAGCATTTT.

This clonotype was seen only a few times. The chain combines TRBV10-3 with TRBJ1-1, with D perhaps matching TRBD1 (6 bases). Germline V gene sequence: CDR1 ENHRY, CDR2 SYGVKD. This CDR3 has 13 amino acids. Between the trimmed V and J ends, which lost 11 bases and 0 bases, there was a span of 13 bases. CDR3 region: CAARTEMNTEAFF. The CDR3 coding sequence is TGTGCCGCCCGGACAGAAATGAACACTGAAGCTTTCTTT.

The V gene is TRBV6-5, the J gene TRBJ1-1; D is uncertain. The ends were cut back, 6 bases at V and 1 base at J, with 6 bases in the middle. The CDR3 runs 12 residues. Germline lookup yields CDR1 MNHEY and CDR2 SVGAGI. The CDR3 region is CASRYANTEAFF. Here the CDR3 DNA reads TGTGCCAGCAGATACGCGAACACTGAAGCTTTCTTT.

This clonotype has just a few counts. The rearrangement uses TRBV20-1 and TRBJ2-4; 11 bases map to TRBD2. The CDR3 has 18 residues. Germline CDR1 is DFQATT and CDR2 is SNEGSKA (reference sequence). Losses at the gene ends were 3 bases for V and 0 bases for J; bases not matched to a gene: 10. The CDR3 DNA reads as TGCAGTGCTAGGGGGACTAGCGGTCACGATCTAGCCAAAAACATTCAGTACTTC. This translates into CSARGTSGHDLAKNIQYF.

This clonotype was counted ten times or more. The genes are TRBV2 and TRBJ2-5, with D perhaps being TRBD1 or TRBD2 (6 bases each). Germline CDR1 and CDR2: SNHLY and FYNNEI. The CDR3 totals 16 residues. V lost 4 bases, J lost 3 bases, and 18 bases lay in between. CDR3 sequence: CASSVRSPGAEETQYF. In nucleotides, the CDR3 is TGTGCCAGCAGTGTCCGTTCTCCGGGGGCAGAAGAGACCCAGTACTTC.

The V call is TRBV20-1, the J call TRBJ2-1; 7 bases line up with TRBD2. CDR1 DFQATT and CDR2 SNEGSKA come from the germline V gene (reference sequence). The CDR3 consists of 14 residues. As DNA, the CDR3 is TGCAGCGCACTACCGGGACTACACTACAATGAGCAGTTCTTC. It encodes CSALPGLHYNEQFF.

The chain employs TRBV7-9 and TRBJ1-4; the match to TRBD1 covers 10 bases. This CDR3 has 15 residues. With 4 bases clipped from V and 5 bases from J, the junction kept 4 bases outside the gene matches. CDR1 SEHNR and CDR2 FQNEAQ come from the germline V gene (reference sequence). CDR3 amino acids: CASSSGQGENEKLFF. In DNA, the CDR3 is TGTGCCAGCAGCTCCGGACAGGGGGAAAATGAAAAACTGTTTTTT.

This clonotype came up many times. The gene calls are TRBV6-2 or TRBV6-3 and TRBJ2-3, with 8 bases identical to TRBD2. The CDR3 runs 14 residues. Germline V CDR1 and CDR2: MNHEY, SVGEGT. With V trimmed by 2 bases and J by 8 bases, 6 bases remained unmatched. CDR3 in amino acids: CASSYAQRERTQYF. CDR3 coding DNA: TGTGCCAGCAGTTACGCCCAGCGGGAGCGTACGCAGTATTTT.

This clonotype appeared many times. This chain links TRBV12-3 or TRBV12-4 with TRBJ1-2; no clear D. Deletions cut 5 bases from V and 2 bases from J, with 15 bases between. CDR3 length: 15 residues. Here the CDR3 reads CASSPPRGGNYGYTF. The CDR3 bases are TGTGCCAGCAGTCCCCCCCGGGGAGGGAACTATGGCTACACCTTC.

This clonotype was counted between two and nine times. The chain recombines TRBV30 with TRBJ1-3, with no clear D. The V end lost 5 bases, the J end lost 0 bases, and 11 bases lay between the germline ends. Germline V gene lookup returns CDR1 GTSNPN and CDR2 SVGIG (reference sequence). The CDR3 runs to 14 residues. CDR3 amino acids: CAWAAVSSGNTIYF. The DNA of the CDR3 is TGTGCCTGGGCGGCCGTTAGCTCTGGAAACACCATATATTTT.

This clonotype has a handful of counts. The chain recombines TRBV10-1 with TRBJ2-2, with unresolved D. The germline CDR1 and CDR2 sequences are WNHNN and SYGVQD (reference sequence). The CDR3 spans 12 residues. V gave up 6 bases and J gave up 5 bases, with 7 bases separating them. CDR3 nucleotides: TGCGCCAGCAGATCGGAGACCGGGGAGCTGTTTTTT. It yields the protein CASRSETGELFF.

The rearrangement links TRBV28 to TRBJ2-1, with a weak D call TRBD2 (6 bases). Germline V gene sequence: CDR1 MDHEN, CDR2 SYDVKM. The CDR3 loop spans 12 amino acids. V lost 8 bases and J lost 1, with 6 bases in between. The CDR3 sequence is CASGRSYNEQFF. The CDR3, as DNA: TGTGCCAGCGGGAGGTCCTACAATGAGCAGTTCTTC.

The chain carries TRBV29-1 and TRBJ1-1; 7 bases align to TRBD1. V lost 0 bases to trimming and J lost 3 bases; unmatched junction nucleotides: 4. Germline V gene lookup returns CDR1 SQVTM and CDR2 ANQGSEA. The CDR3 is made up of 14 amino acids. CDR3 sequence: CSVEDRGGDTEAFF. CDR3 DNA sequence: TGCAGCGTTGAAGACAGGGGGGGGGACACTGAAGCTTTCTTT.